The source of this TCR beta chain is a study of blood T cell repertoires in COVID-19. In the study overall: Acute-phase and convalescent COVID-19 samples originated in the United States, Italy and Spain. Sources were T cells, B-cell-depleted T cells, or PBMCs; the material itself was cDNA or gDNA.

Authors' methods: Cell counts per sample came from amplifying reference gene primers. Sequencing was performed with immunoSEQ multiplex PCR; in TCRdb, only in-frame clones are kept and a portion is missing. V, J and clone size were drawn from that table, and D and trimming were deduced from the DNA. This table has approximately 170,000 clones, just over 90% appearing once. The CDR3 is 13 residues long. With 4 bases clipped from V and 4 bases from J, the junction kept 1 base outside the gene matches. Germline CDR1 SGHAT, CDR2 FQNNGV. Sequenced: peripheral blood. This clonotype was obtained from a woman in her sixties or seventies with COVID-19, enrolled during active disease. This rearrangement joins TRBV11-2 to TRBJ1-2; 9 bases are shared with TRBD1. CDR3 residues: CASSSGQGYGYTF. CDR3 bases: TGTGCCAGCAGCTCGGGACAGGGCTATGGCTACACCTTC.